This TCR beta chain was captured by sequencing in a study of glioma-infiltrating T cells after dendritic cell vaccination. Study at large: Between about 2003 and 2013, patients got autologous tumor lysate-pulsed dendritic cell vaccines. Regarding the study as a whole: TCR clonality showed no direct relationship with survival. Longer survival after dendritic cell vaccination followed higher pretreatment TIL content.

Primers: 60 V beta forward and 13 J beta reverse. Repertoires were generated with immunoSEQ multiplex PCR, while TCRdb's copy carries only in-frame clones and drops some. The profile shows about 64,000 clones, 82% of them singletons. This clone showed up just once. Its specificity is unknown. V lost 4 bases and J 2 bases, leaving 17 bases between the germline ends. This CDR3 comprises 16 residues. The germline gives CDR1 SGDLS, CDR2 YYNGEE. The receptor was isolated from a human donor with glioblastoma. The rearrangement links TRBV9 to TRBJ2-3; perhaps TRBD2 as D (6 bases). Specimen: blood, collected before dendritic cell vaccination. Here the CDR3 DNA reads TGTGCCAGCAGCAAGGGACTTCTAACTAACACAGATACGCAGTATTTT. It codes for CASSKGLLTNTDTQYF.